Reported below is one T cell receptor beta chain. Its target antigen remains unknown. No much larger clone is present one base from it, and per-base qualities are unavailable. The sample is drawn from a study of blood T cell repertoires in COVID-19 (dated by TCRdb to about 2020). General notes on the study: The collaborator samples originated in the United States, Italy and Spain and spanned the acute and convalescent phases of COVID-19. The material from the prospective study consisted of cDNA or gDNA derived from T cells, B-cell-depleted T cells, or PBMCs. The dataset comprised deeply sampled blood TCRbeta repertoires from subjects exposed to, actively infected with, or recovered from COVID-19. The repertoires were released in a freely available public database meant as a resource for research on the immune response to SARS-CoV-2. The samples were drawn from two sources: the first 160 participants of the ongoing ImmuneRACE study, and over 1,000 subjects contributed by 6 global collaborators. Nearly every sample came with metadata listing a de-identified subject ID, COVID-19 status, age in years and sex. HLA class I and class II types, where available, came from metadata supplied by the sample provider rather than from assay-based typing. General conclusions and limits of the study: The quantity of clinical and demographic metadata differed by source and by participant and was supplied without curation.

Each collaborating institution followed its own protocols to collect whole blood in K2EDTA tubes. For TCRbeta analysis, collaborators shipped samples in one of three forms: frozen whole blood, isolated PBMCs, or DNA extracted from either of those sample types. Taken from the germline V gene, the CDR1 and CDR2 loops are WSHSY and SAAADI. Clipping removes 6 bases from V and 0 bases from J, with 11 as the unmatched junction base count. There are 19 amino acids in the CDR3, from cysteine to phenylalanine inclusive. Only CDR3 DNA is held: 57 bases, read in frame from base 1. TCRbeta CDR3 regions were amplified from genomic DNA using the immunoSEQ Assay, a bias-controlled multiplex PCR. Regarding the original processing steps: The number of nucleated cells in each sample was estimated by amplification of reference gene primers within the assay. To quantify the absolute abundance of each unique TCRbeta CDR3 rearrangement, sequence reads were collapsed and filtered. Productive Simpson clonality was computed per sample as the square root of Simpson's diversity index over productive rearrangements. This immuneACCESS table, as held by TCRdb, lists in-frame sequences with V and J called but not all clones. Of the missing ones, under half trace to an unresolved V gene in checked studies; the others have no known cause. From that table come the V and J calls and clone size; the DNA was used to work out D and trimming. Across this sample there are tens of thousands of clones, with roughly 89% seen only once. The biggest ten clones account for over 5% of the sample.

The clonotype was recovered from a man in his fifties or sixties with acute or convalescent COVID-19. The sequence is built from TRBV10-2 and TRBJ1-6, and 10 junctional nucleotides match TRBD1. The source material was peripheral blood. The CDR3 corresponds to CASRLGTGELSSYNSPLHF. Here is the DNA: TGCGCCAGCAGACTCGGGACAGGGGAATTGAGCTCCTATAATTCACCCCTCCACTTT.